Here is one T cell receptor (beta chain) with its context. Its antigen is still unknown. Base qualities are not at hand, and no much larger clone is one base apart. For CDR1 and CDR2, the germline V gene (reference sequence) lists MNHEY and SMNVEV. Including the terminal cysteine and phenylalanine, the CDR3 comprises 14 residues. Only CDR3 DNA remains: 42 bases, in frame from the first base. V is clipped by 0 bases and J by 11 bases, and the sequence between their germline boundaries is 16 bases long. Library preparation was by the immunoSEQ multiplex PCR assay. This immuneACCESS table, as held by TCRdb, lists in-frame sequences with V and J called but not all clones. Of the missing ones, under half trace to an unresolved V gene in checked studies; the others have no known cause. The sample table shows 75,000 to 95,000 clones, and about 93% are seen once. Around 0.42% of the sample rests with the top ten.

This specimen belongs to a study of technical replicates of blood from a handful of donors (dated by TCRdb to about 2017). The sequence joins TRBV27 to TRBJ1-1; possibly the D gene is TRBD1, per 6 matching bases. The sequence was obtained from a human donor in good health. Sequencing was done on a sample of T cells isolated from PBMCs. The encoded CDR3 is CASSLSPDRMDAFF. In nucleotide form, the sequence is TGTGCCAGCAGTTTATCACCCGACAGGATGGACGCTTTCTTT.